Presented here are 5 T cell receptor beta chains from one specimen sequenced in a study of post-analysis software for immune sequencing data. Points from the study as a whole: Patients had higher frequencies than controls of roughly five TRBV segments, including TRBV5-6, TRBV5-1 and TRBV20-1.

Their specific antigens are unknown. Incorporated into the TCR beta cDNA libraries were unique molecular identifiers, which served to reduce PCR and sequencing biases. Using its own MiXCR run on the PCR reads, TCRdb lists one record per CDR3 protein. The data show about 810,000 distinct CDR3 sequences, approximately 50% seen once. The specimen sequenced was blood. The source is a girl between 5 and 17 years old with multiple sclerosis.

The chain employs TRBV2 and TRBJ2-2; the D gene is possibly TRBD1 (5 bases). This CDR3 region has 22 residues. Looked up from germline, CDR1 is SNHLY and CDR2 is FYNNEI. Trimming pared 1 base from V and 0 bases from J, leaving 27 bases between. The CDR3: CASSEDGVRTIGPFANTGELFF. Written as DNA, the CDR3 is TGTGCCAGCAGTGAAGATGGGGTTCGGACAATCGGACCTTTCGCGAACACCGGGGAGCTGTTTTTT.

This clonotype occurred a few times. This rearrangement joins TRBV5-1 to TRBJ2-1, with TRBD1 matching 9 bases. Germline V gene lookup returns CDR1 SGHRS and CDR2 YFSETQ. The CDR3 extends over 15 amino acids. The ends lost 0 bases at V and 5 bases at J; junction bases unmatched: 3. CDR3 nucleotide sequence: TGCGCCAGCAGCTTGGGGTGGACAGGGGACAATGAGCAGTTCTTC. It is translated as CASSLGWTGDNEQFF.

This clonotype showed up just a few times. CDR3 residues: CASSAGGDNQPQHF. The CDR3 bases are TGTGCCAGCAGTGCAGGGGGTGACAATCAGCCCCAGCATTTT. This chain joins TRBV27 and TRBJ1-5; TRBD1 matches 7 bases. CDR1 MNHEY and CDR2 SMNVEV come from the germline V gene (reference sequence). Trimming at V came to 5 bases and at J to 3 bases, leaving 4 bases not matched to a gene. The CDR3 sequence is 14 residues long.

This sequence joins TRBV10-1 and TRBJ2-6, with D perhaps TRBD2 (5 bases). Germline values: CDR1 WNHNN, CDR2 SYGVQD (reference sequence). V was pared by 6 bases and J by 2 bases, with 11 bases between. The CDR3 has 15 residues. The CDR3 protein is CASSANGAGANVLTF. The CDR3 DNA reads as TGCGCCAGCAGCGCGAACGGGGCTGGGGCCAACGTCCTGACTTTC.

V usage is TRBV7-9 and J usage is TRBJ2-1; TRBD1 matches at 9 bases. This CDR3 comprises 17 residues. Losses at the gene ends were 2 bases for V and 6 bases for J; bases not matched to a gene: 11. Germline V gene data show CDR1 as SEHNR and CDR2 as FQNEAQ (reference sequence). As DNA, the CDR3 is TGTGCCAGCAGCTTACCGACCAGGGACAGGGTCAGCAATGAGCAGTTCTTC. The encoded protein is CASSLPTRDRVSNEQFF.